These 6 T cell receptor beta chains were all obtained from the same sample, sequenced in a study of vaccination effects on CD4 cells after COVID-19. Only in-frame clones appear in the TCRdb table, and some are missing; sequencing was by immunoSEQ multiplex PCR. The sample yields tens of thousands of clones, 79% seen once. Before sequencing, viral peptide pools were used by the ViraFEST assay to expand antigen-specific CD4+ T cells. After about 10 days in culture, the CD4+ T cells were isolated. Nucleocapsid antibodies were negative in the vaccine recipients, who had never had SARS-CoV-2 infection. Their cognate antigens are unknown. The material was CD4+ T cells from PBMCs cultured with HCoV-OC43 spike peptides, obtained before COVID-19 vaccination. Stated subset: HCoV-OC43 spike overlapping peptide pool stimulation. The receptor source for this set is a human donor who received a COVID-19 vaccine.

The chain combines TRBV5-6 with TRBJ2-7; 8 positions match TRBD2. The CDR3 consists of 15 residues. Germline CDR1 and CDR2: SGHDT and YYEEEE. Trimming removed 4 bases from V and 1 base from J; junction bases left unmatched: 7. CDR3 amino acids: CASSGRRGASYEQYV. The DNA of the CDR3 is TGTGCCAGCAGCGGAAGGCGGGGGGCATCCTACGAGCAGTACGTC.

The rearrangement uses TRBV12-3 or TRBV12-4 and TRBJ2-1; D remains ambiguous. This CDR3 is 11 amino acids long. Trimming took off 7 bases at V and 7 bases at J, with 8 bases between the two ends. The DNA of the CDR3 is TGTGCCAGCAATCATAGGAATGAGCAGTTCTTC. Encoded protein: CASNHRNEQFF.

The CDR3 DNA reads TGTGCCAGTAGTTGGGTTACTAATGAAAAACTGTTTTTT. Protein product: CASSWVTNEKLFF. The chain joins TRBV19 to TRBJ1-4; D remains ambiguous. The CDR3 extends over 13 amino acids. Germline V lookup: CDR1 LNHDA, CDR2 SQIVND (reference sequence). V dropped 5 bases and J dropped 2 bases, with 6 bases sitting between them.

This chain links TRBV7-7 with TRBJ2-1; 7 bases are a match to TRBD1. The trim removed 5 bases at V and 8 bases at J, leaving 6 bases unmatched. There are 13 residues in the CDR3. Germline-derived CDR1 and CDR2 are SSHAT and FNYEAQ (reference sequence). The CDR3 nucleotides are TGTGCCAGCAGCGAACGACAGGGCTATGAGCAGTTCTTC. Translation gives CASSERQGYEQFF.

CDR3 bases: TGTGCCAGCAGTTACTCGAGGAGCGGGGGTTACGCCGGGGAGCTGTTTTTT. Translation: CASSYSRSGGYAGELFF. The genes are TRBV6-2 or TRBV6-3 and TRBJ2-2, with 8 positions matching TRBD2. J gave up 6 bases and V 0 bases, and 9 bases lay outside the gene matches. The CDR3 loop spans 17 amino acids. In germline, CDR1 is MNHEY, CDR2 SVGEGT.

V gene TRBV3-1 (or the pseudogene TRBV3-2) combines with J gene TRBJ1-6; TRBD1 matches 8 bases. The CDR3 contains 14 residues. Germline V lookup: CDR1 LGHDT, CDR2 YNNKEL (reference sequence). The ends lost 1 base at V and 9 bases at J; junction bases unmatched: 2. CDR3 coding DNA: TGTGCCAGCAGCCAAGGGACAGGGCGTTCACCCCTCCACTTT. It yields the protein CASSQGTGRSPLHF.